The T cell receptor beta chain under discussion was sequenced for a study of cytomegalovirus exposure and HLA in healthy donors. Study-wide context: A later analysis reported the same platform for the approximately 110 validation repertoires and the approximately 700 first-cohort repertoires.

V shed 1 base and J shed 5 bases, with 6 bases lying between them. The CDR3 totals 12 residues. Germline CDR1 SGHDT, CDR2 YYEEEE. With regard to this clone: Its antigen is unidentified.

Sequencing was performed with immunoSEQ multiplex PCR; in TCRdb, only in-frame clones are kept and a portion is missing. This table holds about 160,000 clones, about 96% found once. The study, taken as a whole, reports: As confirmed in vitro, a few CMV-associated chains were specific for CMV antigens.

The sample was PBMCs. This TCR came from a woman in her late teens or twenties in good health and CMV-seronegative. The chain couples TRBV5-6 to TRBJ2-5; D is unclear. The CDR3: CASSLWAETQYF. The CDR3 DNA reads as TGTGCCAGCAGCTTGTGGGCGGAGACCCAGTACTTC.